This TCR beta chain was sequenced during a study of blood T cell repertoires in COVID-19. About the research overall: The United States, Italy and Spain supplied acute and convalescent COVID-19 samples. The cDNA or gDNA used as material had been derived from T cells, B-cell-depleted T cells, or PBMCs.

Enrolment of Seattle patients took place during active infection, and they were followed longitudinally. Authors' processing steps: How many nucleated cells were present was estimated from reference gene primer amplification. The assay was immunoSEQ multiplex PCR, and TCRdb's table has in-frame clones only and misses some. V, J and clone size are those of that table, while D and trimming were read from the DNA. The sample has 40,000 or so clones, 80% to 90% seen once; the top ten hold around 1.6%. This CDR3 comprises 16 residues. V shed 0 bases, J shed 3 bases, and the junction held 6 bases outside the gene matches. Per germline, CDR1 SGHTS and CDR2 YDEGEE.

The chain employs TRBV5-8 and TRBJ2-1, with 7 bases fitting TRBD1. The sequence was collected from a man between 60 and 75 years old with COVID-19, enrolled during active disease. Specimen: peripheral blood. The CDR3 sequence is CASSLGRDSYYNEQFF. The CDR3 DNA sequence: TGTGCCAGCAGCTTGGGCCGGGACAGCTACTACAATGAGCAGTTCTTC.